This entry lists 8 T cell receptor beta chains sequenced from one sample in a study of cytomegalovirus exposure and HLA in healthy donors. This PCR relied on a set of 60 Vbeta primers and 13 Jbeta primers. The data were produced by immunoSEQ multiplex PCR, yet TCRdb's version contains in-frame clones alone and is incomplete. This sample has approximately 120,000 clones, with about 81% found just once. Material: PBMCs. The receptors were sampled from a woman in her 30s in good health and CMV-seronegative.

A single count supports this clone. The chain carries TRBV19 and TRBJ1-1, with D possibly being TRBD1 (5 bases). The CDR3 is 15 amino acids. The germline V and J ends were trimmed by 2 bases and 4 bases, with 14 bases remaining between them. The germline V gene encodes CDR1 LNHDA and CDR2 SQIVND (reference sequence). CDR3 in DNA: TGTGCCAGTAGTATACAAGGGGCTAAAGGCACTGAAGCTTTCTTT. This gives the protein CASSIQGAKGTEAFF.

The CDR3 sequence is CSVPRISDYGYTF. DNA for the CDR3: TGCAGCGTTCCGAGGATCTCCGACTATGGCTACACCTTC. This chain uses TRBV29-1 with TRBJ1-2; D unclear. CDR3 length equals 13 residues. Germline V gene data show CDR1 as SQVTM and CDR2 as ANQGSEA. Trimming left V 5 bases short and J 3 bases short, with 13 bases between.

The chain uses TRBV7-2 and TRBJ2-7; tentatively, D is TRBD1 (5 bases). Germline V gene sequence: CDR1 SGHTA, CDR2 FQGNSA. The V gene lost 5 bases and the J gene lost 2 bases, with 25 bases spanning the gap. The CDR3 sequence is 18 residues long. The CDR3 protein is CASSHNQIDRTVPYEQYF. CDR3 DNA sequence: TGTGCCAGCAGCCATAATCAGATAGACAGAACGGTCCCCTACGAGCAGTACTTC.

The chain uses TRBV19 and TRBJ1-2, with D hard to call. V was shortened by 6 bases and J by 6 bases, with 17 bases between the two germline ends. Germline CDR1 and CDR2: LNHDA and SQIVND (reference sequence). The length of the CDR3 is 14 residues. The CDR3 sequence is CASSTTGGSHGYTF. For the CDR3, the DNA is TGTGCCAGTAGCACGACTGGAGGGTCGCATGGCTACACCTTC.

This rearrangement joins TRBV6-1 to TRBJ1-2, with D unclear. This CDR3 has 14 residues. Trimming took 6 bases from V and 5 from J, leaving 16 bases between them. CDR1 is MNHNS and CDR2 is SASEGT in the germline V gene. In DNA, the CDR3 is TGTGCCAGCAGACCCGGGCAGGAGGCTTATGGCTACACCTTC. Its translation: CASRPGQEAYGYTF.

This rearrangement joins TRBV7-3 to TRBJ2-1, with 8 bases lining up with TRBD2. The V gene's germline CDR1 is SGHTA and CDR2 FQGTGA. This CDR3 region has 14 residues. V shed 3 bases, J shed 6 bases, and the junction held 4 bases outside the gene matches. The CDR3 loop reads CASSFTSGLNEQFF. DNA of the CDR3: TGTGCCAGCAGCTTTACTAGCGGTCTCAATGAGCAGTTCTTC.

The V call is TRBV30, the J call TRBJ1-2; D might be TRBD1 (6 bases). V was trimmed by 4 bases and J by 8 bases, leaving 17 bases between them. The CDR3 consists of 13 residues. Per the germline V gene, CDR1 is GTSNPN and CDR2 is SVGIG (reference sequence). For the CDR3, the DNA is TGTGCCTGGAATATAAGGTCAAGGGGGGGCTACACCTTC. Its protein is CAWNIRSRGGYTF.

The chain recombines TRBV9 with TRBJ2-3; maybe TRBD2 (6 bases). CDR1 SGDLS and CDR2 YYNGEE come from the germline V gene. The CDR3 is 16 residues long. Trimming stripped 2 bases from V and 2 bases from J, with 15 bases between. The CDR3 sequence is CASSVDAGTYTDTQYF. The CDR3 coding sequence is TGTGCCAGCAGCGTCGACGCGGGGACCTACACAGATACGCAGTATTTT. The full variable domain, completed using reference TRBV9 and TRBJ2-3, is DSGVTQTPKHLITATGQRVTLRCSPRSGDLSVYWYQQSLDQGLQFLIQYYNGEERAKGNILERFSAQQFPDLHSELNLSSLELGDSALYFCASSVDAGTYTDTQYFGPGTRLTVL.